The T cell receptor (beta chain) described here comes from a study of blood T cell repertoires in COVID-19. In the original workflow: Reference gene primers were amplified, and this amplification served to estimate nucleated cell counts. Sequencing used immunoSEQ multiplex PCR; TCRdb keeps in-frame clones, though not all of them. From that table come the V and J calls and clone size; the DNA was used to work out D and trimming. The sample lists more than 300,000 clones, around 90% occurring once. Participant-given clinical history determined each cohort assignment. Cohort 3 donors counted as recovered after two negative PCRs, clearance, or resolved symptoms. CDR1 is SGHRS, CDR2 YFSETQ, per germline. Germline trimming cut 0 bases from V and 10 bases from J; bases unmatched to any gene: 10. The CDR3 loop spans 16 amino acids.

The specimen was PBMCs or T cells enriched from blood (not recorded which). The chain recombines TRBV5-1 with TRBJ1-6; TRBD1 aligns across 7 bases. The clonotype originates from a woman aged 18-30 years who had recovered from COVID-19. The CDR3 DNA reads as TGCGCCAGCAGCTTGGTGAGCGGCAGGGGGAGATCACCCCTCCACTTT. Translated, it gives CASSLVSGRGRSPLHF.